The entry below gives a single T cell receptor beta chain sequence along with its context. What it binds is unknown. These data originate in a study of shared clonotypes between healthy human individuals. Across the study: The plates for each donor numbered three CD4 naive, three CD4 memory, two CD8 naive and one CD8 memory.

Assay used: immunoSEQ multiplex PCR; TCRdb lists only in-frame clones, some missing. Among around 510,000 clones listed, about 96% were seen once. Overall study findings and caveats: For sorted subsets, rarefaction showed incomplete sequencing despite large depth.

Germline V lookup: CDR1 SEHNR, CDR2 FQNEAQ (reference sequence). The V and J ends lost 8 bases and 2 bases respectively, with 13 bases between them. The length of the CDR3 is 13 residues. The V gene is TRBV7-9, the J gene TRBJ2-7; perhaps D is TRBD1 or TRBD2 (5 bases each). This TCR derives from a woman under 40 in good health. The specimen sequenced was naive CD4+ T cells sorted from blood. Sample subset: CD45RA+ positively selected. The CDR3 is CASRGADTYEQYF. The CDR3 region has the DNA TGTGCCAGCCGTGGAGCGGACACCTACGAGCAGTACTTC.